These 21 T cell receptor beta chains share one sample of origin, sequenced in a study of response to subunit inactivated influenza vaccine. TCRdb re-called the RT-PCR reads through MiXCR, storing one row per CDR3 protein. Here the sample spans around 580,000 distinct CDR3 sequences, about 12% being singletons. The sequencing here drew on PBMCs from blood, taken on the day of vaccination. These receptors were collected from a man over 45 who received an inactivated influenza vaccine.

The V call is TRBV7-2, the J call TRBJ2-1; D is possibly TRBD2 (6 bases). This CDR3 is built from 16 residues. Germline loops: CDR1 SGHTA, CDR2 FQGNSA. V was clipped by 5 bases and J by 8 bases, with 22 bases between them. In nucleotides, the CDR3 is TGTGCCAGCAGCCCGAGATGGGGACTCGGAGGGCATGAGCAGTTCTTC. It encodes CASSPRWGLGGHEQFF.

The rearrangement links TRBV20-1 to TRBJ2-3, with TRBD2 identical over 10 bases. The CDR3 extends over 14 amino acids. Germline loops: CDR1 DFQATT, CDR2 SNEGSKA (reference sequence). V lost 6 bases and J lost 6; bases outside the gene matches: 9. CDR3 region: CSAPPSGSVDTQYF. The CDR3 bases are TGCAGTGCACCCCCTAGCGGGAGTGTTGATACGCAGTATTTT.

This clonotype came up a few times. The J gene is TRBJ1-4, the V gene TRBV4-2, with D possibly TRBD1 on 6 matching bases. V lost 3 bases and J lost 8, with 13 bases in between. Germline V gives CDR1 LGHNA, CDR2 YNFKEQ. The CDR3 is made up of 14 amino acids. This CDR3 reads CASSQVQGKEKLFF. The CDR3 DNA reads TGTGCCAGCAGCCAGGTACAGGGTAAAGAAAAACTGTTTTTT.

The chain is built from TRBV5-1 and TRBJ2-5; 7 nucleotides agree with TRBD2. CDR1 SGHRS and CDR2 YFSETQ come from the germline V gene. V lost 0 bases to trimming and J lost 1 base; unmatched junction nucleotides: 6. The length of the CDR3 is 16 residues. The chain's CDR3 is CASSLEGGRTQETQYF. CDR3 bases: TGCGCCAGCAGCTTGGAGGGAGGGCGAACCCAAGAGACCCAGTACTTC.

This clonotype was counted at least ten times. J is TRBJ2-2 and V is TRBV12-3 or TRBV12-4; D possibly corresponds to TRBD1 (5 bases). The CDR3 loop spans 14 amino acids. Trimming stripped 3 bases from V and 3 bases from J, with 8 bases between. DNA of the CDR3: TGTGCCAGCAGTTTGGGGCCCGACACCGGGGAGCTGTTTTTT. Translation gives CASSLGPDTGELFF.

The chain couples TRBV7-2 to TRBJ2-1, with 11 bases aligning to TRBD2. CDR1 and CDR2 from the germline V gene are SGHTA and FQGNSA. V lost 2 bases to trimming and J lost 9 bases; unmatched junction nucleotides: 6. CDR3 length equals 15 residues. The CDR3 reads CASSLQLAGESEQFF. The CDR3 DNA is TGTGCCAGCAGCTTACAACTAGCGGGAGAAAGTGAGCAGTTCTTC. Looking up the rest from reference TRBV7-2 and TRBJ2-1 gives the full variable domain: GAGVSQSPSNKVTEKGKDVELRCDPISGHTALYWYRQSLGQGLEFLIYFQGNSAPDKSGLPSDRFSAERTGGSVSTLTIQRTQQEDSAVYLCASSLQLAGESEQFFGPGTRLTVL.

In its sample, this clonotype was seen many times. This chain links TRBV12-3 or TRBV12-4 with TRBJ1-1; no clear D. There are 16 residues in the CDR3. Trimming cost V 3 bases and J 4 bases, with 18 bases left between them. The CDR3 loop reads CASSFRQGLRLTEAFF. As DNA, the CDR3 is TGTGCCAGCAGTTTCCGTCAAGGTCTGAGGCTCACTGAAGCTTTCTTT.

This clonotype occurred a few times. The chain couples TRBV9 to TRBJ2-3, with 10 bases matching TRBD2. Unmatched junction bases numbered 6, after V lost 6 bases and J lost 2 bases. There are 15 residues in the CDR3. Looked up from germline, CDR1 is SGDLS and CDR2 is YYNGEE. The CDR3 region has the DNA TGTGCCAGCACCGCAGGACTAGCGGCCACAGATACGCAGTATTTT. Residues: CASTAGLAATDTQYF.

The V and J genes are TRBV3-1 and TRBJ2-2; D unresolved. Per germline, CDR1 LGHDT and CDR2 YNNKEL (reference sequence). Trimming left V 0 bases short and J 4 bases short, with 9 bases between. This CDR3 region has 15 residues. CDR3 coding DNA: TGTGCCAGCAGCCAAGAGCTTTTTAGCACCGGGGAGCTGTTTTTT. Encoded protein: CASSQELFSTGELFF.

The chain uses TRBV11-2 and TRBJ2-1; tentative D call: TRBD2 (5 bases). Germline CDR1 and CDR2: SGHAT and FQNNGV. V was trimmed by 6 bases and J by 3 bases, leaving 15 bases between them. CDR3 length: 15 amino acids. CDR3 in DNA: TGTGCCAGCAGGTCTGCCGGGAAACTCTACAATGAGCAGTTCTTC. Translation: CASRSAGKLYNEQFF.

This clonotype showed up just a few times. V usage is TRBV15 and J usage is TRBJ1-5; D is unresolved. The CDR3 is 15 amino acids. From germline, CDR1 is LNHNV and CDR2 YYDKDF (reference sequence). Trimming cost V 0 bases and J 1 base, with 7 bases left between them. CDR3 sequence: CATSRDLYSNQPQHF. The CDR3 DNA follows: TGTGCCACCAGCAGAGATCTTTACAGCAATCAGCCCCAGCATTTT.

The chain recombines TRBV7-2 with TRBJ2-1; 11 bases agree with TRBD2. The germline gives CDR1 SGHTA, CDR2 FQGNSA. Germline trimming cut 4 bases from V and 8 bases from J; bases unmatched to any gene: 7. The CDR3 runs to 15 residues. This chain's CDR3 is CASSSISGGVDEQFF. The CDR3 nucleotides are TGTGCCAGCAGCTCCATTAGCGGGGGGGTCGATGAGCAGTTCTTC.

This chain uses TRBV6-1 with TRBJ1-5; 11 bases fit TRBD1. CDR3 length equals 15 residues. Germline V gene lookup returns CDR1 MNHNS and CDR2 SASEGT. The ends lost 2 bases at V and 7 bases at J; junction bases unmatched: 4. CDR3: CASSEFGTGGQPQHF. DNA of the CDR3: TGTGCCAGCAGTGAATTTGGGACAGGGGGACAGCCCCAGCATTTT.

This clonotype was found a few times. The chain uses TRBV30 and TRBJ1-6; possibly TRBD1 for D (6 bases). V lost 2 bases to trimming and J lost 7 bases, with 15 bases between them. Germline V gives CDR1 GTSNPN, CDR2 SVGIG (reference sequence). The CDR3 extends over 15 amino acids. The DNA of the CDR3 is TGTGCCTGGAGTAGGCAGGGGCGTGTGAATTCACCCCTCCACTTT. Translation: CAWSRQGRVNSPLHF.

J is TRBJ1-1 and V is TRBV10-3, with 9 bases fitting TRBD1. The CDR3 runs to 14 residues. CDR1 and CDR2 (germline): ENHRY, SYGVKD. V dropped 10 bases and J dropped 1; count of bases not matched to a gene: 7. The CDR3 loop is CATWTGAPNTEAFF. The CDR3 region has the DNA TGTGCCACCTGGACAGGGGCGCCGAACACTGAAGCTTTCTTT.

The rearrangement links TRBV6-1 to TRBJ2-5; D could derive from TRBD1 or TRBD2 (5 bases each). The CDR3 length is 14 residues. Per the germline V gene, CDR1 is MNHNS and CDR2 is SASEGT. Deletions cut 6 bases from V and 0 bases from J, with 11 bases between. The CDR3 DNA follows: TGTGCCAGCAGCGCCGGGGCTTACCAAGAGACCCAGTACTTC. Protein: CASSAGAYQETQYF.

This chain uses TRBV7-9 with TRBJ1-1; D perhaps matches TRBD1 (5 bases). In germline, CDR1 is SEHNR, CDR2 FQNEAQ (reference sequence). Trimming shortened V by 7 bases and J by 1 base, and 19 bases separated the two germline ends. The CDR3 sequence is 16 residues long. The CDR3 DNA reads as TGTGCCAGCATCCTAGCCCGGGGCGGACAGAACACTGAAGCTTTCTTT. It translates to CASILARGGQNTEAFF. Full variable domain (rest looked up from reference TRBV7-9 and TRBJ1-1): DTGVSQNPRHKITKRGQNVTFRCDPISEHNRLYWYRQTLGQGPEFLTYFQNEAQLEKSRLLSDRFSAERPKGSFSTLEIQRTEQGDSAMYLCASILARGGQNTEAFFGQGTRLTVV.

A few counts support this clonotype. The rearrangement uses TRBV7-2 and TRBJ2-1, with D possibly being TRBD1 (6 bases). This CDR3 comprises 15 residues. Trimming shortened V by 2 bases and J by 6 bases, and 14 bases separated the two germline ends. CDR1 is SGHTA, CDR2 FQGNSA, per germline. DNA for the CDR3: TGTGCCAGCAGCTTACCAAACAGGGCGGCCAATGAGCAGTTCTTC. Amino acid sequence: CASSLPNRAANEQFF.

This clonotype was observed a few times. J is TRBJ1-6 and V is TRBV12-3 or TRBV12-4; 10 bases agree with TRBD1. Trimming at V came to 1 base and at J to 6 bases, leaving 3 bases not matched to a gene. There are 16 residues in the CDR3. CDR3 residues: CASSLDGTGVNSPLHF. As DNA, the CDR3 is TGTGCCAGCAGTTTAGACGGGACAGGGGTTAATTCACCCCTCCACTTT.

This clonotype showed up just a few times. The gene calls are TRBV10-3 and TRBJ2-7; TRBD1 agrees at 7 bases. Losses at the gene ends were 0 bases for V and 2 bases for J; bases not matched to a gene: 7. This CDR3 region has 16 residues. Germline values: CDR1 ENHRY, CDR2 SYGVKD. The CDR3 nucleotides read TGTGCCATCAGTGAGTCATCAGGGGGAATCGCCTACGAGCAGTACTTC. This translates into CAISESSGGIAYEQYF.

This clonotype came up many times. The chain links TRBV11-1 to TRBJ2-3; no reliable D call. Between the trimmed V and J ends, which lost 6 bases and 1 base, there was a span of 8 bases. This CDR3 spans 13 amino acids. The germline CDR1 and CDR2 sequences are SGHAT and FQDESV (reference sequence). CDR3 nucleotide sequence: TGTGCCAGCAGAGACCGCCGCACAGATACGCAGTATTTT. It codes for CASRDRRTDTQYF.